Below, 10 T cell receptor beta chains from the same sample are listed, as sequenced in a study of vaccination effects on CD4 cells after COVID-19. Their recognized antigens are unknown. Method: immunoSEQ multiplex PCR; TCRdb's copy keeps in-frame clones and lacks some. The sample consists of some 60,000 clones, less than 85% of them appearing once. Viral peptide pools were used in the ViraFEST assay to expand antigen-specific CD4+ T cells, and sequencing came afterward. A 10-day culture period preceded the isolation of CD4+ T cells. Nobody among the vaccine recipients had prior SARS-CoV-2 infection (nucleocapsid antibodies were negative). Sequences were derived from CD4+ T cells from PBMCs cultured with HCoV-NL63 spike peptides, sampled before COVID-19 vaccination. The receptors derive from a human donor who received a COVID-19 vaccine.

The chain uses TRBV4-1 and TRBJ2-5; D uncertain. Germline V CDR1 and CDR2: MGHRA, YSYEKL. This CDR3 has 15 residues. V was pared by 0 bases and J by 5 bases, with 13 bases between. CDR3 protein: CASSQEFFEEETQYF. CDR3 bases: TGCGCCAGCAGCCAAGAATTCTTCGAGGAGGAGACCCAGTACTTC.

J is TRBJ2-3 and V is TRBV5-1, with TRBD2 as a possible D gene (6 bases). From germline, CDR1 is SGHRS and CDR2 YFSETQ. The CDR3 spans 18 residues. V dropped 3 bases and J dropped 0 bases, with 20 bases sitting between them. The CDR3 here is CASSSPFTGTSSTDTQYF. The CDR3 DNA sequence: TGCGCCAGCAGCTCCCCGTTTACCGGGACTTCTAGCACAGATACGCAGTATTTT.

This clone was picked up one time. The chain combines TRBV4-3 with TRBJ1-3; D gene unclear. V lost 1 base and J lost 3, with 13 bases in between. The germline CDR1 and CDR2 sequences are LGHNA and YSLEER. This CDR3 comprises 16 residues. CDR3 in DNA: TGCGCCAGCAGCCAAGGTGCGAGGGCGAGTGGAAACACCATATATTTT. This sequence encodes CASSQGARASGNTIYF.

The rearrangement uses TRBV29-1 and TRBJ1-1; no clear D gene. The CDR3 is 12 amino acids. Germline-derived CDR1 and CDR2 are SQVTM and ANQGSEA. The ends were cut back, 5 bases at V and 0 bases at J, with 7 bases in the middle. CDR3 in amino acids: CSVWVMNTEAFF. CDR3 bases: TGCAGCGTTTGGGTCATGAACACTGAAGCTTTCTTT. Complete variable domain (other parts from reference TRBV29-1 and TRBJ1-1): SAVISQKPSRDICQRGTSLTIQCQVDSQVTMMFWYRQQPGQSLTLIATANQGSEATYESGFVIDKFPISRPNLTFSTLTVSNMSPEDSSIYLCSVWVMNTEAFFGQGTRLTVV.

CDR3 in DNA: TGTGCCTGGAGTGTTCGAGGGTATCAGCCCCAGCATTTT. This codes for CAWSVRGYQPQHF. The chain uses TRBV30 and TRBJ1-5, with D unclear. With 0 bases removed from V and 5 bases from J, the gap between germline ends came to 8 bases. The CDR3 has 13 amino acids. Germline-derived CDR1 and CDR2 are GTSNPN and SVGIG (reference sequence).

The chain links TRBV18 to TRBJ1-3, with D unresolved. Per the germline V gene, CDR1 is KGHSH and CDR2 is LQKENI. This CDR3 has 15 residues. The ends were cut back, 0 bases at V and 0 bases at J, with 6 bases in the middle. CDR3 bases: TGTGCCAGCTCACCACCTCCGGGCTCTGGAAACACCATATATTTT. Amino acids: CASSPPPGSGNTIYF.

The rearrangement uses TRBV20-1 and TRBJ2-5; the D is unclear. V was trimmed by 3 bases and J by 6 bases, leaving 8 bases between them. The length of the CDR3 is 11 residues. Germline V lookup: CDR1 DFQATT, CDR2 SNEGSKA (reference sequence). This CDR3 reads CSASLGKTQYF. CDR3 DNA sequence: TGCAGTGCTAGTTTAGGGAAGACCCAGTACTTC.

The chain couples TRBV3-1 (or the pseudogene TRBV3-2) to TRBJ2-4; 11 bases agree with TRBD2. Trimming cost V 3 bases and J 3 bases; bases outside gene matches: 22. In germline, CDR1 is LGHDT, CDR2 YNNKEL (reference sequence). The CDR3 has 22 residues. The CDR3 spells CASSQETGLAVPSRGGKNIQYF. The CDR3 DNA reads TGTGCCAGCAGCCAGGAAACGGGACTAGCGGTCCCCTCTAGGGGCGGCAAAAACATTCAGTACTTC.

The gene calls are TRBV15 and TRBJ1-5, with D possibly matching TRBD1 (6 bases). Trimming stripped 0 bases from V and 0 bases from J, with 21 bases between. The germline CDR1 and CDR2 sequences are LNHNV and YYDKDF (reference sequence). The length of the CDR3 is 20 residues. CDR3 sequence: CATSREVSLTGWYSNQPQHF. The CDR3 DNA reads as TGTGCCACCAGCAGAGAAGTATCTTTAACAGGGTGGTATAGCAATCAGCCCCAGCATTTT.

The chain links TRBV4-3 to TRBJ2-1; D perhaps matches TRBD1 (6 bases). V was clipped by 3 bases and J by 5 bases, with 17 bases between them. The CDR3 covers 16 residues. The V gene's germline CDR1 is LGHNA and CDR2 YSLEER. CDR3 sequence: CASSQAGTRSNNEQFF. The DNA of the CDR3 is TGCGCCAGCAGCCAGGCCGGGACACGCTCTAACAATGAGCAGTTCTTC.